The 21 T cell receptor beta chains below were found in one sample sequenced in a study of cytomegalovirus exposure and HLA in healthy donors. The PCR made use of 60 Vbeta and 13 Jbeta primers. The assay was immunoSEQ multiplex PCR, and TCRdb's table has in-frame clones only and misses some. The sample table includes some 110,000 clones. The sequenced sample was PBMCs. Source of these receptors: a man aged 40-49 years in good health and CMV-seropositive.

CDR3 loop: CASSLGGQLAYEQYF. CDR3 in DNA: TGTGCCAGCAGCCTTGGCGGGCAACTCGCCTACGAGCAGTACTTC. This chain links TRBV28 with TRBJ2-7; maybe TRBD2 (5 bases). This CDR3 comprises 15 residues. With 6 bases removed from V and 2 bases from J, the gap between germline ends came to 17 bases. CDR1 is MDHEN, CDR2 SYDVKM, per germline.

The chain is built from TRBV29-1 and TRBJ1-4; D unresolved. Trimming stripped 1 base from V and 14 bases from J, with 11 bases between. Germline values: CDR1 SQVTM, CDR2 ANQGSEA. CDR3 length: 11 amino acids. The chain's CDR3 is CSVEADFRLFF. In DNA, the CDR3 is TGCAGCGTTGAAGCTGATTTTCGGCTGTTTTTT.

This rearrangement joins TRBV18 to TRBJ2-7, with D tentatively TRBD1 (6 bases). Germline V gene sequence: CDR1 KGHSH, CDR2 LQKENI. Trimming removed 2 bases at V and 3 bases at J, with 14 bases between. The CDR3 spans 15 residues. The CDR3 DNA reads TGTGCCAGCTCACCAGGTGCAGGGGTGAACTACGAGCAGTACTTC. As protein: CASSPGAGVNYEQYF.

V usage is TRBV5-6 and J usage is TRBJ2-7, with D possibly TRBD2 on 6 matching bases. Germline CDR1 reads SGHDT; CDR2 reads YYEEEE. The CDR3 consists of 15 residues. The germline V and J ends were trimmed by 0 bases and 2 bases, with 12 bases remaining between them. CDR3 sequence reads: CASSLVASVPYEQYF. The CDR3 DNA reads TGTGCCAGCAGCTTGGTTGCTAGCGTCCCCTACGAGCAGTACTTC.

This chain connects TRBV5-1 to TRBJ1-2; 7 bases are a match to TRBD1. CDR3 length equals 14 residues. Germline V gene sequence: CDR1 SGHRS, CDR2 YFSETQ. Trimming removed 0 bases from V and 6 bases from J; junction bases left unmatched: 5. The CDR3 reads CASSLVWQGDGYTF. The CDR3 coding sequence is TGCGCCAGCAGCTTGGTGTGGCAGGGGGATGGCTACACCTTC.

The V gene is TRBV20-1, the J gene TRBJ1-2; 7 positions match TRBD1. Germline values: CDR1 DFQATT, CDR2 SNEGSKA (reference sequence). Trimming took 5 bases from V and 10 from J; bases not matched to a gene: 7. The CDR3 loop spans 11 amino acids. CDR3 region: CSASRTGLYTF. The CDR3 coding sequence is TGCAGTGCTTCAAGGACAGGCCTCTACACCTTC.

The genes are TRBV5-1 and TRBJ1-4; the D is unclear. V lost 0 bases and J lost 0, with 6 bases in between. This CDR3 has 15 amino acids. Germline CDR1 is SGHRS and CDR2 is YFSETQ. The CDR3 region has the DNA TGCGCCAGCAGCTTGGCCTCTGCAACTAATGAAAAACTGTTTTTT. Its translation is CASSLASATNEKLFF.

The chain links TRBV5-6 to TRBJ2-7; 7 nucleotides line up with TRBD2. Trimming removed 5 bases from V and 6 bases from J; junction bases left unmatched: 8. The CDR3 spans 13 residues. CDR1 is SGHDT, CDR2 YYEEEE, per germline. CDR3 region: CASRPIGGGEQYF. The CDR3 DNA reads TGTGCCAGCAGACCGATTGGGGGGGGCGAGCAGTACTTC.

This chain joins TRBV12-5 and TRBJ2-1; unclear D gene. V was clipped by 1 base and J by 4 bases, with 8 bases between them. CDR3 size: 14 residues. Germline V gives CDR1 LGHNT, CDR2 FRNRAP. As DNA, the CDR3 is TGTGCTAGTGGTTTGGGAGACAATTACAATGAGCAGTTCTTC. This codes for CASGLGDNYNEQFF.

The CDR3 loop is CASRTDRGNQPQHF. In DNA, the CDR3 is TGTGCCAGCAGGACTGACAGGGGCAATCAGCCCCAGCATTTT. The chain combines TRBV28 with TRBJ1-5; 7 positions agree with TRBD1. The CDR3 totals 14 residues. Trimming cost V 6 bases and J 2 bases; bases outside gene matches: 4. Germline CDR1 MDHEN, CDR2 SYDVKM.

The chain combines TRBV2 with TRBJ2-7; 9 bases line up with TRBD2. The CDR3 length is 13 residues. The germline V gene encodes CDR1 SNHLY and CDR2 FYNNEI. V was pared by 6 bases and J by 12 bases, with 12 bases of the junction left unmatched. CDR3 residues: CASSAAAGGRLYF. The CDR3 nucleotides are TGTGCCAGCAGCGCCGCCGCGGGAGGGCGCTTGTACTTC. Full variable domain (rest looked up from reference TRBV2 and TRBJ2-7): EPEVTQTPSHQVTQMGQEVILRCVPISNHLYFYWYRQILGQKVEFLVSFYNNEISEKSEIFDDQFSVERPDGSNFTLKIRSTKLEDSAMYFCASSAAAGGRLYFGPGTRLTVT.

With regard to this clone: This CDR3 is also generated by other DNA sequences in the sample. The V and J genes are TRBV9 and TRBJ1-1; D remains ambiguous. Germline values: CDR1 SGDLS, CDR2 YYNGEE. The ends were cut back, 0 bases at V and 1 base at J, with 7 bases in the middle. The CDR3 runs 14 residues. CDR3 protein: CASSVGTENTEAFF. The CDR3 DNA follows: TGTGCCAGCAGCGTAGGAACAGAGAACACTGAAGCTTTCTTT.

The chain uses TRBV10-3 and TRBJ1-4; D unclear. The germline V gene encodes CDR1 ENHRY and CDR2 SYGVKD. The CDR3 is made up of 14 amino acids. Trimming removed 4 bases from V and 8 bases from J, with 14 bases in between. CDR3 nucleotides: TGTGCCATCAGTGGCCCGGGGAATCAAGAAAAACTGTTTTTT. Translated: CAISGPGNQEKLFF.

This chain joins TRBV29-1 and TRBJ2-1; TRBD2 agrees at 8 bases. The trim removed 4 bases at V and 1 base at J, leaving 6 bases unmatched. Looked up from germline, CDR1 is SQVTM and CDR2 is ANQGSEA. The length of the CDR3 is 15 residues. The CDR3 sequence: CSVVSLAGSYNEQFF. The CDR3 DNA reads TGCAGCGTTGTCAGTCTAGCGGGTTCCTACAATGAGCAGTTCTTC.

CDR3 sequence (DNA): TGTGCCAGCAGTAGACCCAGGAGGTTAGAGACCCAGTACTTC. It yields the protein CASSRPRRLETQYF. The V gene is TRBV28, the J gene TRBJ2-5; tentatively, D is TRBD2 (5 bases). The CDR3 is 14 amino acids. Germline V gene data show CDR1 as MDHEN and CDR2 as SYDVKM. Trimming left V 5 bases short and J 4 bases short, with 14 bases between.

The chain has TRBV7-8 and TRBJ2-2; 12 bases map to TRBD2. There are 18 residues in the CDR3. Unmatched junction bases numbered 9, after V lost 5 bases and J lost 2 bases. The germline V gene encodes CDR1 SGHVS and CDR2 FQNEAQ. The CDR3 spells CASSPTSGSWSNTGELFF. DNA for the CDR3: TGTGCCAGCAGCCCGACTAGCGGGAGTTGGAGTAACACCGGGGAGCTGTTTTTT.

The CDR3 DNA is TGTGCCAGCACCCGAGGCGAGCAAGAGACCCAGTACTTC. Amino acids: CASTRGEQETQYF. The chain carries TRBV7-7 and TRBJ2-5; D remains unclear. V was cut by 7 bases and J by 2 bases, with 11 bases left in between. The CDR3 spans 13 residues. The germline gives CDR1 SSHAT, CDR2 FNYEAQ (reference sequence).

In DNA form, the CDR3 reads TGTGCCAGCAGAAATGTACTTCCCTACGAGCAGTACTTC. As protein: CASRNVLPYEQYF. V usage is TRBV28 and J usage is TRBJ2-7; D not resolved. The germline CDR1 and CDR2 sequences are MDHEN and SYDVKM. V was cut by 6 bases and J by 2 bases, with 11 bases left in between. The CDR3 is 13 amino acids. Supplemented by reference TRBV28 and TRBJ2-7, the full variable domain reads DVKVTQSSRYLVKRTGEKVFLECVQDMDHENMFWYRQDPGLGLRLIYFSYDVKMKEKGDIPEGYSVSREKKERFSLILESASTNQTSMYLCASRNVLPYEQYFGPGTRLTVT.

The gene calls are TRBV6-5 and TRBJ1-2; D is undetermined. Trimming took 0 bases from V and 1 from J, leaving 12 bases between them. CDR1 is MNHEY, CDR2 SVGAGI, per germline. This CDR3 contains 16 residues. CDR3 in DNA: TGTGCCAGCAGTTACTCGACTGGGAGGTTTAACTATGGCTACACCTTC. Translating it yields CASSYSTGRFNYGYTF.

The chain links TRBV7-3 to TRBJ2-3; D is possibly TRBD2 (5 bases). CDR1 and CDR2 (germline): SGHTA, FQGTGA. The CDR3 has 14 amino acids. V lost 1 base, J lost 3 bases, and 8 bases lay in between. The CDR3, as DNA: TGTGCCAGCAGCTTAAATCCGGGAACAGATACGCAGTATTTT. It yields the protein CASSLNPGTDTQYF.

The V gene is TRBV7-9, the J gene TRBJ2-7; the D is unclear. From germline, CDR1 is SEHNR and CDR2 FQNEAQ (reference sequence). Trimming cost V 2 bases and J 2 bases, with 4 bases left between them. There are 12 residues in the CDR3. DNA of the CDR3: TGTGCCAGCAGCTTATATACCTACGAGCAGTACTTC. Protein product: CASSLYTYEQYF.